One sample yielded the 25 T cell receptor beta chains listed below, sequenced in a study of shared clonotypes between healthy human individuals. The assay was immunoSEQ multiplex PCR, and TCRdb's table has in-frame clones only and misses some. Of about 690,000 clones listed, around 91% were seen once; the top ten hold 34%. The sequencing input was memory CD8+ T cells from PBMCs. Subset in this sample: CD45RO+ cells pooled with CCR7-negative TemRA cells. All receptors derive from a man aged 18 to 29 in good health. Some clones in this sample may be carry-over from other donors' samples.

With respect to this clone: The sample carries other DNA sequences with the same CDR3. This chain links TRBV28 with TRBJ2-7; D gene unclear. This CDR3 is 13 amino acids long. The V and J ends lost 3 bases and 1 base respectively, with 7 bases between them. CDR1 and CDR2 (germline): MDHEN, SYDVKM. The CDR3 nucleotides are TGTGCCAGCAGTTTTGGTGGGTCCTACGAGCAGTACTTC. Amino acids: CASSFGGSYEQYF.

As to this clone: Its ends do not fully match the called genes, so a read error is possible. The chain uses TRBV7-6 and TRBJ2-2; possibly TRBD2 for D (5 bases). There are 16 residues in the CDR3. The germline gives CDR1 SGHVS, CDR2 FNYEAQ. Here the CDR3 DNA reads TGTGCCAGCAGCGCCTACCGAGATGGGAACACCGGGGAGTTGTTTTTT. Translation: CASSAYRDGNTGELFF.

The rearrangement joins TRBV13 to TRBJ2-3, with D possibly being TRBD2 (6 bases). V lost 4 bases, J lost 4 bases, and 15 bases lay in between. CDR1 is PRHDT, CDR2 FYEKMQ, per germline (reference sequence). This CDR3 has 15 amino acids. The DNA for the CDR3 is TGTGCCAGCAGCTACCGGGGCAGGGAGGCAGATACGCAGTATTTT. This gives the protein CASSYRGREADTQYF.

This clone was seen ten or more times. Here the CDR3 DNA reads TGTGCCAGCAGCGTAGGCGGGCGTACGCAGTATTTT. This sequence encodes CASSVGGRTQYF. This sequence joins TRBV9 and TRBJ2-3, with D possibly being TRBD2 (5 bases). Germline CDR1 SGDLS, CDR2 YYNGEE. The CDR3 is made up of 12 amino acids. V lost 0 bases, J lost 8 bases, and 7 bases lay in between.

This chain uses TRBV7-3 with TRBJ2-7; 8 positions agree with TRBD1. The CDR3 length is 13 residues. J gave up 3 bases and V 3 bases, and 1 base lay outside the gene matches. CDR1 and CDR2 from the germline V gene are SGHTA and FQGTGA. The CDR3 nucleotides are TGTGCCAGCAGCTTGACAGGGGACTACGAGCAGTACTTC. Translating it yields CASSLTGDYEQYF.

The V and J genes are TRBV19 and TRBJ2-7, with 9 bases that match TRBD1. This CDR3 is built from 16 residues. Unmatched junction bases numbered 7, after V lost 3 bases and J lost 1 base. Germline CDR1 is LNHDA and CDR2 is SQIVND (reference sequence). The CDR3 sequence is CASSMKGQGNSYEQYF. The CDR3 nucleotides are TGTGCCAGTAGTATGAAGGGACAGGGTAATTCCTACGAGCAGTACTTC. Drawing the rest from reference TRBV19 and TRBJ2-7, the complete variable domain is DGGITQSPKYLFRKEGQNVTLSCEQNLNHDAMYWYRQDPGQGLRLIYYSQIVNDFQKGDIAEGYSVSREKKESFPLTVTSAQKNPTAFYLCASSMKGQGNSYEQYFGPGTRLTVT.

The chain recombines TRBV15 with TRBJ2-1; 8 bases fit TRBD2. This CDR3 comprises 15 residues. Germline V gives CDR1 LNHNV, CDR2 YYDKDF (reference sequence). The ends lost 1 base at V and 4 bases at J; junction bases unmatched: 3. CDR3 DNA sequence: TGTGCCACCAGCAGAGCCCGGGAGGGGTACAATGAGCAGTTCTTC. Its protein is CATSRAREGYNEQFF. Together with reference TRBV15 and TRBJ2-1, the CDR3 gives the full variable domain: DAMVIQNPRYQVTQFGKPVTLSCSQTLNHNVMYWYQQKSSQAPKLLFHYYDKDFNNEADTPDNFQSRRPNTSFCFLDIRSPGLGDTAMYLCATSRAREGYNEQFFGPGTRLTVL.

This chain uses TRBV4-1 with TRBJ2-7, with TRBD1 matching 7 bases. The CDR3 covers 14 residues. Per the germline V gene, CDR1 is MGHRA and CDR2 is YSYEKL. The J segment lost 2 bases and the V segment lost 4 bases, leaving 5 bases of the junction unmatched. CDR3 DNA: TGCGCCAGCAGCCCGGGCACAGGGGCCTACGAGCAGTACTTC. Translating gives CASSPGTGAYEQYF.

The CDR3 spells CASTPSIKETQYF. CDR3 coding DNA: TGTGCCAGCACCCCCTCCATAAAAGAGACCCAGTACTTC. The chain recombines TRBV7-9 with TRBJ2-5, with D unresolved. This CDR3 is built from 13 residues. Between the trimmed V and J ends, which lost 7 bases and 3 bases, there was a span of 12 bases. The germline V gene has CDR1 SEHNR and CDR2 FQNEAQ (reference sequence). Drawing the rest from reference TRBV7-9 and TRBJ2-5, the complete variable domain is DTGVSQNPRHKITKRGQNVTFRCDPISEHNRLYWYRQTLGQGPEFLTYFQNEAQLEKSRLLSDRFSAERPKGSFSTLEIQRTEQGDSAMYLCASTPSIKETQYFGPGTRLLVL.

The sample holds one count of this clone. Other nucleotide sequences in the sample specify the same CDR3. DNA for the CDR3: TGTGCCAGCAGTTACGGGCCCTACAATGAGCAGTTCTTC. This gives the protein CASSYGPYNEQFF. J is TRBJ2-1 and V is TRBV6-5; D uncertain. Germline V gene data show CDR1 as MNHEY and CDR2 as SVGAGI. The CDR3 extends over 13 amino acids. V was pared by 2 bases and J by 2 bases, with 4 bases between.

This CDR3 reads CASSRSENQPQHF. DNA of the CDR3: TGCGCCAGCAGTCGTTCAGAGAATCAGCCCCAGCATTTT. The chain carries TRBV23-1 and TRBJ1-5; D ambiguous. TRBV23-1 is an ORF, with its function uncertain. The CDR3 length is 13 residues. Trimming stripped 4 bases from V and 4 bases from J, with 8 bases between.

This clone was seen a single time. The chain employs TRBV5-1 and TRBJ2-1; tentatively, D is TRBD1 (6 bases). The CDR3 has 16 amino acids. V lost 5 bases to trimming and J lost 2 bases, with 17 bases between them. Germline CDR1 and CDR2: SGHRS and YFSETQ. The CDR3 sequence: CASRPLGDITYNEQFF. CDR3 bases: TGCGCCAGCAGACCGCTGGGGGACATTACCTACAATGAGCAGTTCTTC.

This chain uses TRBV9 with TRBJ2-7; D remains ambiguous. Germline V gives CDR1 SGDLS, CDR2 YYNGEE. The CDR3 sequence is 12 residues long. Trimming removed 4 bases from V and 7 bases from J, with 12 bases in between. In nucleotides, the CDR3 is TGTGCCAGCAGCCCACGTGGGTTGGAGCAGTACTTC. It specifies CASSPRGLEQYF.

The V call is TRBV6-1, the J call TRBJ2-1; 8 bases fit TRBD1. V lost 8 bases and J lost 8; bases outside the gene matches: 14. CDR1 is MNHNS and CDR2 is SASEGT in the germline V gene. There are 15 residues in the CDR3. The CDR3 nucleotides are TGTGCCAGCCTAACCCAGACAGGGGATTGGTATGAGCAGTTCTTC. It is translated as CASLTQTGDWYEQFF.

V usage is TRBV29-1 and J usage is TRBJ2-1; D is perhaps TRBD1 (6 bases). CDR3 size: 14 residues. The germline CDR1 and CDR2 sequences are SQVTM and ANQGSEA. Trimming left V 7 bases short and J 3 bases short, with 16 bases between. The chain's CDR3 is CSAKGHNFYNEQFF. CDR3 nucleotides: TGCAGCGCCAAGGGACACAACTTCTACAATGAGCAGTTCTTC.

This clone has more than one count but fewer than ten. The CDR3 reads CAWSPDENTEAFF. The CDR3 region has the DNA TGTGCCTGGAGTCCCGACGAGAACACTGAAGCTTTCTTT. The chain employs TRBV30 and TRBJ1-1; D gene ambiguous. Per the germline V gene, CDR1 is GTSNPN and CDR2 is SVGIG (reference sequence). CDR3 length equals 13 residues. Between the trimmed V and J ends, which lost 2 bases and 1 base, there was a span of 8 bases.

Only one count was recorded for this clone. The chain carries TRBV28 and TRBJ2-7; tentative D call: TRBD1 (6 bases). Looked up from germline, CDR1 is MDHEN and CDR2 is SYDVKM. Trimming cost V 5 bases and J 2 bases, with 16 bases left between them. The CDR3 contains 15 residues. CDR3 in amino acids: CASSRTLDRTYEQYF. CDR3 coding DNA: TGTGCCAGCAGTCGGACCTTGGACAGAACCTACGAGCAGTACTTC.

The chain employs TRBV7-9 and TRBJ2-7, with D possibly being TRBD2 (6 bases). CDR1 and CDR2 from the germline V gene are SEHNR and FQNEAQ (reference sequence). CDR3 length equals 15 residues. Trimming removed 7 bases at V and 2 bases at J, with 18 bases between. The CDR3 loop reads CASTPISGGPYEQYF. DNA of the CDR3: TGTGCCAGCACCCCTATCTCCGGGGGACCCTACGAGCAGTACTTC.

V usage is TRBV5-5 and J usage is TRBJ1-1; 7 bases agree with TRBD1. Germline CDR1 reads SGHKS; CDR2 reads YYEKEE (reference sequence). The CDR3 loop spans 13 amino acids. Trimming at V came to 4 bases and at J to 5 bases, leaving 5 bases not matched to a gene. CDR3 protein: CASSVNRGTEAFF. CDR3 in DNA: TGTGCCAGCAGCGTTAACAGGGGAACTGAAGCTTTCTTT.

Notes on this clone: This specimen includes other DNA sequences encoding the same CDR3. The gene calls are TRBV25-1 and TRBJ2-7; 8 bases match TRBD2. Germline V CDR1 and CDR2: MGHDK, SYGVNS. The length of the CDR3 is 12 residues. Trimming took 6 bases from V and 7 from J; bases not matched to a gene: 5. The CDR3 DNA sequence: TGTGCCAGCAGCCGGGGGGGGCGAGAGCAGTACTTC. It is translated as CASSRGGREQYF.

The genes are TRBV4-3 and TRBJ2-1, with D hard to call. Germline V gives CDR1 LGHNA, CDR2 YSLEER. CDR3 length equals 13 residues. V dropped 4 bases and J dropped 10 bases, with 14 bases sitting between them. The CDR3 sequence is CASSPKWRSEQFF. The CDR3 nucleotides read TGCGCCAGCAGCCCCAAGTGGCGATCCGAGCAGTTCTTC.

The chain employs TRBV4-3 and TRBJ2-7; 8 positions match TRBD1. Germline CDR1 reads LGHNA; CDR2 reads YSLEER. This CDR3 contains 15 residues. The ends lost 3 bases at V and 1 base at J; junction bases unmatched: 5. The CDR3, as DNA: TGCGCCAGCAGCCAGACCTGGACAGGGTCCTACGAGCAGTACTTC. Protein sequence: CASSQTWTGSYEQYF.

This rearrangement joins TRBV5-6 to TRBJ1-1; D uncertain. CDR3 length: 15 residues. CDR1 SGHDT and CDR2 YYEEEE come from the germline V gene. V gave up 0 bases and J gave up 7 bases, with 16 bases separating them. The CDR3 coding sequence is TGTGCCAGCAGCTTGGTTGGCATGTTAGGGCTTGAAGCTTTCTTT. Its translation: CASSLVGMLGLEAFF.

The chain joins TRBV5-6 to TRBJ2-2; D is undetermined. The CDR3 spans 16 residues. V shed 0 bases and J shed 0 bases, with 9 bases lying between them. Germline values: CDR1 SGHDT, CDR2 YYEEEE. The chain's CDR3 is CASSLAVLTNTGELFF. Written as DNA, the CDR3 is TGTGCCAGCAGCTTGGCGGTCCTTACGAACACCGGGGAGCTGTTTTTT.

The chain is built from TRBV28 and TRBJ2-5, with 11 bases fitting TRBD2. Germline V gene data show CDR1 as MDHEN and CDR2 as SYDVKM. Unmatched junction bases numbered 3, after V lost 7 bases and J lost 5 bases. The CDR3 runs 13 residues. CDR3 in DNA: TGTGCCAGCACTAGCGGGAGGAGGGAGACCCAGTACTTC. This translates into CASTSGRRETQYF.